The clone carrying this TCR beta chain was seen at least ten times. These data belong to a study of T-cell reconstitution after alpha-beta-depleted transplantation in children. Unique molecular identifiers were incorporated during preparation of the TCRbeta library. One entry per CDR3 protein, called by TCRdb with MiXCR from the PCR reads. The sample lists roughly 170,000 distinct CDR3 sequences; about 6.8% were seen once. This receptor was identified in a human donor who donated a stem cell graft to a child with Wiskott-Aldrich syndrome. The sequenced sample was PBMCs from the stem cell graft donor, obtained from the stem cell graft.

The CDR3 sequence is CSAANPQATNEKLFF. The CDR3 region has the DNA TGCAGTGCAGCGAACCCCCAGGCGACAAATGAAAAACTGTTTTTT. The genes are TRBV20-1 and TRBJ1-4, with no clear D. Trimming pared 6 bases from V and 5 bases from J, leaving 19 bases between. The CDR3 contains 15 residues. Germline lookup yields CDR1 DFQATT and CDR2 SNEGSKA (reference sequence).